One sample yielded the 19 T cell receptor beta chains listed below, sequenced in a study of T cell responses to AZD1222 COVID-19 vaccine. Assay used: immunoSEQ multiplex PCR; TCRdb lists only in-frame clones, some missing. This table has about 150,000 clones, more than 85% appearing once. The sequencing used peripheral blood, collected on day 0 of AZD1222 vaccination. These receptors were obtained from an adult in good health.

V and J are TRBV10-3 and TRBJ1-3; the D is unclear. The CDR3 loop spans 12 amino acids. Germline CDR1 and CDR2: ENHRY and SYGVKD. Between the trimmed V and J ends, which lost 10 bases and 2 bases, there was a span of 9 bases. Here the CDR3 reads CATSRPGNTIYF. DNA of the CDR3: TGTGCCACCTCCCGTCCTGGAAACACCATATATTTT.

The genes are TRBV14 and TRBJ2-2; perhaps TRBD2 as D (5 bases). The CDR3 has 14 residues. The germline gives CDR1 SGHDN, CDR2 FVKESK. V was shortened by 4 bases and J by 3 bases, with 9 bases between the two germline ends. Here the CDR3 DNA reads TGTGCCAGCAGCCGTGACGGGGACACCGGGGAGCTGTTTTTT. Translating it yields CASSRDGDTGELFF.

The rearrangement joins TRBV19 to TRBJ1-2; the match to TRBD1 covers 8 bases. With V trimmed by 3 bases and J by 2 bases, 11 bases remained unmatched. The germline gives CDR1 LNHDA, CDR2 SQIVND (reference sequence). CDR3 length: 17 amino acids. Here the CDR3 DNA reads TGTGCCAGTAGTATTGAGCAGGGGGCGATCCCGAACTATGGCTACACCTTC. It codes for CASSIEQGAIPNYGYTF.

The rearrangement joins TRBV5-1 to TRBJ1-2; D unresolved. CDR3 length: 14 residues. V lost 0 bases and J 4 bases, leaving 10 bases between the germline ends. Germline V gene lookup returns CDR1 SGHRS and CDR2 YFSETQ. This chain's CDR3 is CASSLGTSTYGYTF. CDR3 sequence (DNA): TGCGCCAGCAGCTTGGGTACCAGCACCTATGGCTACACCTTC.

J is TRBJ1-2 and V is TRBV9; TRBD1 is a possible D gene (5 bases). Per the germline V gene, CDR1 is SGDLS and CDR2 is YYNGEE. V lost 0 bases and J lost 8, with 11 bases in between. This CDR3 is built from 13 residues. DNA for the CDR3: TGTGCCAGCAGCGTAGGCCGGGGCGGAGGCTACACCTTC. This codes for CASSVGRGGGYTF.

This clone has only one observation. This chain joins TRBV13 and TRBJ2-1, with D perhaps assigned TRBD1 or TRBD2 (6 bases each). CDR3 length: 16 amino acids. Germline lookup yields CDR1 PRHDT and CDR2 FYEKMQ (reference sequence). V was shortened by 5 bases and J by 0 bases, with 14 bases between the two germline ends. The CDR3 region has the DNA TGTGCCAGCAGCCGGCGGGACACCAGCTCCTACAATGAGCAGTTCTTC. It is translated as CASSRRDTSSYNEQFF.

This rearrangement joins TRBV15 to TRBJ2-5, with D perhaps TRBD2 (5 bases). CDR3 length: 13 amino acids. Germline V CDR1 and CDR2: LNHNV, YYDKDF (reference sequence). Trimming stripped 3 bases from V and 5 bases from J, with 10 bases between. CDR3 in DNA: TGTGCCACCAGCAGCGGGGTCTGGGAGACCCAGTACTTC. Its protein product is CATSSGVWETQYF.

J is TRBJ1-1 and V is TRBV4-1; possible D gene TRBD1, 6 bases. Deletions cut 2 bases from V and 2 bases from J, with 12 bases between. The germline gives CDR1 MGHRA, CDR2 YSYEKL. The CDR3 is made up of 15 amino acids. Written as DNA, the CDR3 is TGCGCCAGCAGCCAATATTCGGGGGGCAACACTGAAGCTTTCTTT. It yields the protein CASSQYSGGNTEAFF.

This sequence joins TRBV2 and TRBJ1-2; D is perhaps TRBD1 (6 bases). Trimming removed 1 base at V and 8 bases at J, with 17 bases between. The CDR3 loop spans 15 amino acids. The germline gives CDR1 SNHLY, CDR2 FYNNEI. The CDR3 region has the DNA TGTGCCAGCAGTGAAGAGGGGGGCACAGTCGGAGGCTACACCTTC. Protein product: CASSEEGGTVGGYTF.

A single count supports this clone. This chain links TRBV4-2 with TRBJ1-1; D might be TRBD1 (5 bases). Per germline, CDR1 LGHNA and CDR2 YNFKEQ. V lost 4 bases and J lost 0, with 15 bases in between. The CDR3 totals 16 residues. The CDR3 region is CASSPNPARVNTEAFF. For the CDR3, the DNA is TGTGCCAGCAGCCCGAATCCTGCCAGGGTGAACACTGAAGCTTTCTTT.

The CDR3 loop reads CATSEMESYGYTF. The CDR3 bases are TGTGCCACCAGTGAGATGGAGAGTTATGGCTACACCTTC. The V gene is TRBV24-1, the J gene TRBJ1-2; D gene ambiguous. This CDR3 is 13 amino acids long. Germline CDR1 is KGHDR and CDR2 is SFDVKD. The V end lost 4 bases, the J end lost 5 bases, and 10 bases lay between the germline ends.

The CDR3 region has the DNA TGCAGCGTTGGGGCCAGGGGAGCGGGAGCCGGGGAGCTGTTTTTT. As protein: CSVGARGAGAGELFF. The chain has TRBV29-1 and TRBJ2-2; 8 bases line up with TRBD2. Germline-derived CDR1 and CDR2 are SQVTM and ANQGSEA. The V and J ends lost 4 bases and 6 bases, in that order; junction bases with no gene match: 10. This CDR3 has 15 amino acids.

A single count supports this clone. V usage is TRBV10-3 and J usage is TRBJ1-1; no firm D call. The CDR3 has 14 amino acids. Germline V gene lookup returns CDR1 ENHRY and CDR2 SYGVKD. V dropped 2 bases and J dropped 3 bases, with 10 bases sitting between them. CDR3 sequence: CAISEVGQYTEAFF. In DNA, the CDR3 is TGTGCCATCAGTGAGGTAGGTCAGTACACTGAAGCTTTCTTT.

This clone was counted ten times or more. This chain links TRBV6-4 with TRBJ2-1; 8 bases fit TRBD2. The CDR3 runs 15 residues. The ends lost 2 bases at V and 7 bases at J; junction bases unmatched: 7. Germline CDR1 reads MRHNA; CDR2 reads SNTAGT. CDR3 protein: CASSDGRGGGNEQFF. CDR3 sequence (DNA): TGTGCCAGCAGTGACGGCCGGGGGGGAGGTAATGAGCAGTTCTTC.

This clone was seen a handful of times. The rearrangement links TRBV2 to TRBJ2-3; D is perhaps TRBD1 (6 bases). Germline loops: CDR1 SNHLY, CDR2 FYNNEI. The CDR3 is 14 amino acids. Trimming took off 7 bases at V and 7 bases at J, with 18 bases between the two ends. The CDR3 sequence is CASTQEGGPNTQYF. The CDR3, as DNA: TGTGCCAGCACCCAGGAAGGGGGACCCAATACGCAGTATTTT.

This chain joins TRBV5-1 and TRBJ2-2; 9 bases line up with TRBD2. This CDR3 comprises 18 residues. Germline assignment: CDR1 SGHRS and CDR2 YFSETQ. V was clipped by 1 base and J by 5 bases; unmatched bases: 12. CDR3 region: CASSLIPIAGGLTGELFF. In DNA form, the CDR3 reads TGCGCCAGCAGCTTGATTCCCATTGCGGGGGGGCTTACCGGGGAGCTGTTTTTT.

The table lists this clone with a count of one. The CDR3 region is CASSLVVSTDTQYF. DNA of the CDR3: TGTGCCAGCAGCTTGGTCGTCTCGACAGATACGCAGTATTTT. V gene TRBV5-6 combines with J gene TRBJ2-3; D gene ambiguous. In germline, CDR1 is SGHDT, CDR2 YYEEEE. The V gene lost 0 bases and the J gene lost 3 bases, with 8 bases spanning the gap. The CDR3 loop spans 14 amino acids.

The chain combines TRBV6-5 with TRBJ2-3, with D unclear. Trimming removed 5 bases from V and 4 bases from J, with 7 bases in between. CDR3 length: 12 residues. The germline gives CDR1 MNHEY, CDR2 SVGAGI. CDR3: CASSLSPDTQYF. DNA for the CDR3: TGTGCCAGCAGTCTCTCCCCAGATACGCAGTATTTT.

The chain joins TRBV18 to TRBJ1-1; TRBD1 aligns across 7 bases. The length of the CDR3 is 14 residues. Germline V gives CDR1 KGHSH, CDR2 LQKENI. Trimming removed 4 bases from V and 7 bases from J; junction bases left unmatched: 9. Here the CDR3 reads CASSLTGERIEAFF. CDR3 in DNA: TGTGCCAGCTCACTTACAGGGGAGAGGATTGAAGCTTTCTTT.